This is a list of T cell receptor beta chains from one sample in a study of type 1 regulatory T cells. TCRdb re-called the reads through MiXCR, storing one row per CDR3 protein. The repertoire includes over 55,000 distinct CDR3 sequences, about 48% of them detected once, and more than 2% sits in the top ten. Their antigen targets remain unknown. Material: cultured non-Tr1 T cells, either the whole culture or a sorted T cell fraction (not recorded which). All receptors derive from a human donor in good health. Each CDR3 is given with its conserved first and last residue. A D gene is named only where the DNA matches it firmly. The listing skips clone size in some rows; elsewhere it reads once, few, many or a size class.

J gene: TRBJ2-3; V gene: TRBV6-4; clone size: NA; D gene: TRBD1; CDR3 protein: CASSEGTGGADTQYF; CDR3 DNA: TGTGCCAGCAGTGAAGGGACAGGGGGCGCAGATACGCAGTATTTT
J gene: TRBJ1-1; V gene: TRBV28; clone size: NA; D gene: NA; CDR3 protein: CASSFRGAGNTEAFF; CDR3 DNA: TGTGCCAGCAGTTTCAGGGGCGCGGGGAACACTGAAGCTTTCTTT
J gene: TRBJ2-5; V gene: TRBV5-6; clone size: NA; D gene: TRBD2; CDR3 protein: CASLTSGGARETQYF; CDR3 DNA: TGTGCCAGCTTGACTAGCGGGGGGGCCCGTGAGACCCAGTACTTC
J gene: TRBJ1-2; V gene: TRBV12-3/TRBV12-4; clone size: NA; D gene: NA; CDR3 protein: CASSWRRQIPYGYTF; CDR3 DNA: TGTGCCAGCAGTTGGAGGAGGCAGATACCCTATGGCTACACCTTC
J gene: TRBJ2-7; V gene: TRBV2; clone size: few; D gene: TRBD2; CDR3 protein: CASRGGQNEQYF; CDR3 DNA: TGTGCCAGCCGCGGGGGGCAGAACGAGCAGTACTTC
J gene: TRBJ2-7; V gene: TRBV4-2; clone size: few; D gene: TRBD1; CDR3 protein: CASSQGQGVNYEQYF; CDR3 DNA: TGTGCCAGCAGCCAAGGACAGGGGGTGAACTACGAGCAGTACTTC
J gene: TRBJ2-7; V gene: TRBV5-4; clone size: NA; D gene: NA; CDR3 protein: CASSSGGRYEQYF; CDR3 DNA: TGTGCCAGCAGCTCCGGTGGGAGATACGAGCAGTACTTC
J gene: TRBJ2-5; V gene: TRBV5-5; clone size: few; D gene: NA; CDR3 protein: CASSLLLEVNQYF; CDR3 DNA: TGTGCCAGCAGCTTGCTTCTCGAGGTGAACCAGTACTTC
J gene: TRBJ2-3; V gene: TRBV20-1; clone size: NA; D gene: TRBD2; CDR3 protein: CSAPRGGASDTQYF; CDR3 DNA: TGCAGTGCTCCGCGGGGGGGGGCCTCAGATACGCAGTATTTT
J gene: TRBJ1-5; V gene: TRBV28; clone size: few; D gene: NA; CDR3 protein: CASGPPGYSNQPQHF; CDR3 DNA: TGTGCCAGCGGCCCCCCGGGTTATAGCAATCAGCCCCAGCATTTT
J gene: TRBJ2-1; V gene: TRBV7-9; clone size: NA; D gene: NA; CDR3 protein: CASSLQEGGEQFF; CDR3 DNA: TGTGCCAGCAGCTTACAAGAAGGCGGTGAGCAGTTCTTC
J gene: TRBJ1-1; V gene: TRBV28; clone size: few; D gene: NA; CDR3 protein: CASRSGGNTEAFF; CDR3 DNA: TGTGCCAGCCGGTCCGGGGGGAACACTGAAGCTTTCTTT
J gene: TRBJ2-7; V gene: TRBV7-2; clone size: NA; D gene: NA; CDR3 protein: CASSLPNAYEQYF; CDR3 DNA: TGTGCCAGCAGCTTACCGAACGCCTACGAGCAGTACTTC
J gene: TRBJ2-3; V gene: TRBV18; clone size: once; D gene: NA; CDR3 protein: CASSPTDTQYF; CDR3 DNA: TGTGCCAGCTCACCCACAGATACGCAGTATTTT
J gene: TRBJ2-4; V gene: TRBV7-2; clone size: NA; D gene: TRBD2; CDR3 protein: CASSGGGTAKNIQYF; CDR3 DNA: TGTGCCAGCAGCGGGGGGGGTACAGCCAAAAACATTCAGTACTTC
J gene: TRBJ2-4; V gene: TRBV7-2; clone size: NA; D gene: NA; CDR3 protein: CASSLGVIQYF; CDR3 DNA: TGTGCCAGCAGCTTAGGAGTCATTCAGTACTTC
J gene: TRBJ1-5; V gene: TRBV9; clone size: NA; D gene: NA; CDR3 protein: CASSVEGTGNQPQHF; CDR3 DNA: TGTGCCAGCAGCGTAGAGGGGACGGGGAATCAGCCCCAGCATTTT
J gene: TRBJ1-1; V gene: TRBV5-1; clone size: NA; D gene: NA; CDR3 protein: CASSEQGKGIEAFF; CDR3 DNA: TGCGCCAGCAGCGAGCAGGGTAAGGGAATTGAAGCTTTCTTT
J gene: TRBJ1-2; V gene: TRBV10-3; clone size: few; D gene: NA; CDR3 protein: CASGGPTNYGYTF; CDR3 DNA: TGTGCCTCGGGAGGGCCTACTAACTATGGCTACACCTTC
J gene: TRBJ2-5; V gene: TRBV7-2; clone size: few; D gene: NA; CDR3 protein: CASSSGLPGEETQYF; CDR3 DNA: TGTGCCAGCAGCTCAGGCCTCCCTGGGGAAGAGACCCAGTACTTC
J gene: TRBJ2-7; V gene: TRBV6-2/TRBV6-3; clone size: few; D gene: NA; CDR3 protein: CATTRSAYEQYF; CDR3 DNA: TGTGCCACCACTCGATCAGCCTACGAGCAGTACTTC
J gene: TRBJ1-5; V gene: TRBV4-1; clone size: NA; D gene: NA; CDR3 protein: CASSQEGSSNQPQHF; CDR3 DNA: TGCGCCAGCAGCCAAGAAGGCAGCTCGAATCAGCCCCAGCATTTT